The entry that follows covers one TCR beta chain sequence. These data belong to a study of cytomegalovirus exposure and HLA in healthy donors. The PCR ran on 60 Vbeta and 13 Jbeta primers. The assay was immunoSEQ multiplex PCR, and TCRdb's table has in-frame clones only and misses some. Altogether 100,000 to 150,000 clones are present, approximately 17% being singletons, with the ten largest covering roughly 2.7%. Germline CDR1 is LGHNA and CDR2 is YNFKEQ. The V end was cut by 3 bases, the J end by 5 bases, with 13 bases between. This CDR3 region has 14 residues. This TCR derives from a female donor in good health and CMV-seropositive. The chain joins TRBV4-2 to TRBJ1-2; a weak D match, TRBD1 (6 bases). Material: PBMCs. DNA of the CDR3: TGTGCCAGCAGCCACCGACAGGCTGGATATGGCTACACCTTC. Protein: CASSHRQAGYGYTF.